This TCR beta chain was identified during a study of blood T cell repertoires in COVID-19. Study in general: Acute-phase and convalescent COVID-19 samples originated in the United States, Italy and Spain. PBMCs, B-cell-depleted T cells, or T cells were the source of the cDNA or gDNA that made up the material.

Germline assignment: CDR1 SGHNT and CDR2 YYREEE (reference sequence). The CDR3 is made up of 17 amino acids. V trimming: 5 bases; J trimming: 4 bases; junction bases outside the gene matches: 11. In the authors' methods: Amplification with reference gene primers provided the estimates of nucleated cell counts. Libraries were prepared by immunoSEQ multiplex PCR; TCRdb keeps only in-frame clonotypes and omits some of them. V and J calls and clone size come straight from that table; D and trimming were deduced from the DNA. The repertoire holds under 350,000 clones, more than 80% seen once, with about 7% in the top ten.

The sample taken for sequencing was peripheral blood. The chain has TRBV5-4 and TRBJ2-5, with 13 bases aligning to TRBD2. This clonotype was obtained from a woman aged 25 to 45 with COVID-19, enrolled during active disease. CDR3: CASSNEPGLAGRETQYF. The CDR3 nucleotides read TGTGCCAGCAGTAACGAACCGGGACTAGCGGGAAGAGAGACCCAGTACTTC.